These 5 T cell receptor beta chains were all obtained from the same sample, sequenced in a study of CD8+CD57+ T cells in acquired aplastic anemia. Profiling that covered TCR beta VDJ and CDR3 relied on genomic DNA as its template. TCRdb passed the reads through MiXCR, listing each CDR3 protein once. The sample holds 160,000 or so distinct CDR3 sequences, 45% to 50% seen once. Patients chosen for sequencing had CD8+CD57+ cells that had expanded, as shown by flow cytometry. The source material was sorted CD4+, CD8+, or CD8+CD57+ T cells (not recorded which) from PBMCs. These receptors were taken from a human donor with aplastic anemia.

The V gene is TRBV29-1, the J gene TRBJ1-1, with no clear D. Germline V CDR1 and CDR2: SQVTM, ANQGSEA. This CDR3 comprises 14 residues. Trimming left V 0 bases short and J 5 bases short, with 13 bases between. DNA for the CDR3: TGCAGCGTTGAAGATCTAGCCCTATTAACTGAAGCTTTCTTT. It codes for CSVEDLALLTEAFF.

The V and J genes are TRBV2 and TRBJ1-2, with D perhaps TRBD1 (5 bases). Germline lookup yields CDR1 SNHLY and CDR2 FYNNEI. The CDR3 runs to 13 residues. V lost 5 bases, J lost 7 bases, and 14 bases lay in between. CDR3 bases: TGTGCCAGCAGTAATGGGCAGGGAGGTGGCTACACCTTC. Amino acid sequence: CASSNGQGGGYTF.

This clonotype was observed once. The CDR3 protein is CASNTRDSLDTQYF. CDR3 DNA sequence: TGCGCCAGCAATACCAGGGATTCTTTAGATACGCAGTATTTT. The rearrangement joins TRBV10-2 to TRBJ2-3; D possibly corresponds to TRBD1 (5 bases). The CDR3 is made up of 14 amino acids. Germline V CDR1 and CDR2: WSHSY, SAAADI. Trimming pared 7 bases from V and 5 bases from J, leaving 16 bases between.

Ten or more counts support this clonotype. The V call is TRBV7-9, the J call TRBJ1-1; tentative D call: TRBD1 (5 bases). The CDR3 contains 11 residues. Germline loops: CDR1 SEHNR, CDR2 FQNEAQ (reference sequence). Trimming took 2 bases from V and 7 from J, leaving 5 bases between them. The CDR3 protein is CASSLRGEAFF. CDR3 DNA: TGTGCCAGCAGCTTAAGGGGTGAAGCTTTCTTT.

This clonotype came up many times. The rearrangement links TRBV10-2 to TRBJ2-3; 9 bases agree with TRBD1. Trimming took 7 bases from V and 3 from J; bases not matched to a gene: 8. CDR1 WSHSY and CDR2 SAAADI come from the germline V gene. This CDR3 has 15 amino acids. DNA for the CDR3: TGCGCCAGCATTCACAGGGGGCACCCTACAGATACGCAGTATTTT. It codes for CASIHRGHPTDTQYF.